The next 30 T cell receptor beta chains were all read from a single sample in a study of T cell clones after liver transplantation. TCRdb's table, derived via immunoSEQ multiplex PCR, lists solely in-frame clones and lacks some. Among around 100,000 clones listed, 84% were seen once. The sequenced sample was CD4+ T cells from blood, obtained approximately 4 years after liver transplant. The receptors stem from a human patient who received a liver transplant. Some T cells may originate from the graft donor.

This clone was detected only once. The CDR3 DNA reads TGTGCCAGCAAGGTTGGGGGGCACGGCACCGGGGAGCTGTTTTTT. It translates to CASKVGGHGTGELFF. The rearrangement joins TRBV6-5 to TRBJ2-2; perhaps D is TRBD1 or TRBD2 (6 bases each). Trimming left V 7 bases short and J 4 bases short, with 16 bases between. The CDR3 totals 15 residues. Germline assignment: CDR1 MNHEY and CDR2 SVGAGI.

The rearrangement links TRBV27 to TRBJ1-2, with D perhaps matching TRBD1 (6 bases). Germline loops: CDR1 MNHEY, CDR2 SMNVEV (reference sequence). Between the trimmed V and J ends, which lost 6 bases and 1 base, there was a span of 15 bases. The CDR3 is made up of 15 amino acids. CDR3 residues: CASRTQGTINYGYTF. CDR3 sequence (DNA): TGTGCCAGCAGAACACAGGGCACCATTAACTATGGCTACACCTTC.

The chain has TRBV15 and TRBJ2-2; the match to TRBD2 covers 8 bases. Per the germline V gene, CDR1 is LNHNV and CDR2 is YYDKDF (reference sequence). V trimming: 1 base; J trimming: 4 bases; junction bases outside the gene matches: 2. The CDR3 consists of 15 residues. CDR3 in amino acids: CATSRGTSLTGELFF. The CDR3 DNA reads TGTGCCACCAGCAGAGGGACTAGCCTCACCGGGGAGCTGTTTTTT.

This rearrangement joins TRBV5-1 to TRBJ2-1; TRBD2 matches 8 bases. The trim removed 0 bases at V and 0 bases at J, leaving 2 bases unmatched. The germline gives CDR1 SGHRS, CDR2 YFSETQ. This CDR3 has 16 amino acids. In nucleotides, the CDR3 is TGCGCCAGCAGCTTGGTTAGCGGGGCCTCCTACAATGAGCAGTTCTTC. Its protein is CASSLVSGASYNEQFF.

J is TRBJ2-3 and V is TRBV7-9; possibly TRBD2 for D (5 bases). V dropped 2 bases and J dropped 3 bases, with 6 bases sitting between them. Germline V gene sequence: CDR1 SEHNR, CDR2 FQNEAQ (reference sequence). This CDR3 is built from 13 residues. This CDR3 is CASSLPGTDTQYF. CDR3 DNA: TGTGCCAGCAGCTTACCGGGGACAGATACGCAGTATTTT.

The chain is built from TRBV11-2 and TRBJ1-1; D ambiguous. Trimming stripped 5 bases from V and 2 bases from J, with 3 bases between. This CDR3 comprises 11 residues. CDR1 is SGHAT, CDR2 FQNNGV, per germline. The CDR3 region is CASSPNTEAFF. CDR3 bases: TGTGCCAGCAGCCCTAACACTGAAGCTTTCTTT.

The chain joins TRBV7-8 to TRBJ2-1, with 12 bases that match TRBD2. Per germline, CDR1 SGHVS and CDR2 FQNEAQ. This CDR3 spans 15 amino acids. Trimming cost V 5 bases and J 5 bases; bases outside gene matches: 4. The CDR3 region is CASSPGLAGHNEQFF. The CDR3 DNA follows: TGTGCCAGCAGCCCTGGACTAGCGGGACACAATGAGCAGTTCTTC.

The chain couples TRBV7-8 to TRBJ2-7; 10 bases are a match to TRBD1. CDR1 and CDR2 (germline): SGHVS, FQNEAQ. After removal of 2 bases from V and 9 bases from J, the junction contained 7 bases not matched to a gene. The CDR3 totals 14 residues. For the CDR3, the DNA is TGTGCCAGCAGCTTAATTCCCAGGACAGGGGGGCAGTACTTC. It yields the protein CASSLIPRTGGQYF.

This CDR3 is CASSPLAGESNEQFF. The CDR3 DNA is TGTGCCAGCAGTCCACTAGCGGGAGAGTCCAATGAGCAGTTCTTC. The rearrangement joins TRBV28 to TRBJ2-1; 11 bases are shared with TRBD2. CDR1 is MDHEN and CDR2 is SYDVKM in the germline V gene. The junction had 6 bases not matched to a gene; V was cut back by 5 bases and J by 6 bases. The CDR3 contains 15 residues.

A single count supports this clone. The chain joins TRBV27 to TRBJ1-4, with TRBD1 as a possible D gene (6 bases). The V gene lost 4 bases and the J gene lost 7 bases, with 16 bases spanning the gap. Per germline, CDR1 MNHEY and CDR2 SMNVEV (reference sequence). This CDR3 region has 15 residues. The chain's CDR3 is CASSSAGQGSEKLFF. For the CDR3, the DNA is TGTGCCAGCAGTTCCGCGGGTCAGGGGAGTGAAAAACTGTTTTTT.

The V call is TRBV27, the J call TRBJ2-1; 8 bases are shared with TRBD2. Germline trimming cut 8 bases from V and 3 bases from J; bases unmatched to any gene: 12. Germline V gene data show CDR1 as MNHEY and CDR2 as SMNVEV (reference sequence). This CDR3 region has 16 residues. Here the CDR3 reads CASGGLRGGIYNEQFF. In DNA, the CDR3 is TGTGCCAGCGGGGGTCTACGGGGGGGCATCTACAATGAGCAGTTCTTC.

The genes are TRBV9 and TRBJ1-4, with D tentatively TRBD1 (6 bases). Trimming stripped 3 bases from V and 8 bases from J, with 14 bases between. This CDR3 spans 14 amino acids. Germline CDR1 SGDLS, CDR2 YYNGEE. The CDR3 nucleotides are TGTGCCAGCAGCGGATACAGGGATGCGGAAAAACTGTTTTTT. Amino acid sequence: CASSGYRDAEKLFF.

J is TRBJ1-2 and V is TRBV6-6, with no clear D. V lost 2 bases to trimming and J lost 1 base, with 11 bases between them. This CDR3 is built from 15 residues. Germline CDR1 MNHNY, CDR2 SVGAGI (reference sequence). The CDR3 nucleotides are TGTGCCAGCAGTTACCTTTCTTTCCGTAACTATGGCTACACCTTC. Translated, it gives CASSYLSFRNYGYTF.

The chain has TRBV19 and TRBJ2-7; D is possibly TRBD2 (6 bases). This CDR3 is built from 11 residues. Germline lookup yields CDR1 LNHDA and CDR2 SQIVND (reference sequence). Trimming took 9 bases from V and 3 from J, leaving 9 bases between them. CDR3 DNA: TGTGCCAGCAATAGCGGCTACGAGCAGTACTTC. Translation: CASNSGYEQYF.

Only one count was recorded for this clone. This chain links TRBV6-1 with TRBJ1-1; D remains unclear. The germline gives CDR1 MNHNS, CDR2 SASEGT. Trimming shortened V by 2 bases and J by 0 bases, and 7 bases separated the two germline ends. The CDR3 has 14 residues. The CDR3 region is CASSEFRLNTEAFF. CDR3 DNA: TGTGCCAGCAGTGAATTTCGATTGAACACTGAAGCTTTCTTT.

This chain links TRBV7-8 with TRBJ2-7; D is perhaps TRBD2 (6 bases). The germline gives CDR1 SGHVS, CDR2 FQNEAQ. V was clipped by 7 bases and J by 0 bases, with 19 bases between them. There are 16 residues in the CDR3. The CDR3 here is CASTIRASASSYEQYF. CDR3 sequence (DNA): TGTGCCAGCACCATAAGGGCTAGCGCGAGCTCCTACGAGCAGTACTTC.

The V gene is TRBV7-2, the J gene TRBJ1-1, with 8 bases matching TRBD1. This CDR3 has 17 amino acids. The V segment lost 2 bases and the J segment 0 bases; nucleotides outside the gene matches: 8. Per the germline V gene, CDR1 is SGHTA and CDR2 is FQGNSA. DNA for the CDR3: TGTGCCAGCAGCTTACAGGGGGCGGGGATGGTGAACACTGAAGCTTTCTTT. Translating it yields CASSLQGAGMVNTEAFF.

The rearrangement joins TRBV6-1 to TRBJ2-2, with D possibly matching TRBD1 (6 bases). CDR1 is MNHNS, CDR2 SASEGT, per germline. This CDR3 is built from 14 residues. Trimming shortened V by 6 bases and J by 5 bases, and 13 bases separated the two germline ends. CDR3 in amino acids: CASREQGTTGELFF. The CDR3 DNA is TGTGCCAGCAGGGAACAGGGTACAACCGGGGAGCTGTTTTTT.

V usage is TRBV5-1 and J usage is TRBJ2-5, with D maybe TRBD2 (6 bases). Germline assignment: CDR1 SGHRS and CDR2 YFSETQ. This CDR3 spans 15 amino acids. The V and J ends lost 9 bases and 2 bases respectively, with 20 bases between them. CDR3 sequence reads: CATAEGPGRQETQYF. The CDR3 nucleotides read TGCGCCACTGCGGAGGGCCCGGGCAGGCAAGAGACCCAGTACTTC.

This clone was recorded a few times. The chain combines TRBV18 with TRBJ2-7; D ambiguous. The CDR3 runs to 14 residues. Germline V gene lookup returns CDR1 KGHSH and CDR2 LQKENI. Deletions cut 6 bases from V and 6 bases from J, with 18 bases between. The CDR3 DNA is TGTGCCAGCTCTTGGTCGCGTGGGGTCAGCGAGCAGTACTTC. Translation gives CASSWSRGVSEQYF.

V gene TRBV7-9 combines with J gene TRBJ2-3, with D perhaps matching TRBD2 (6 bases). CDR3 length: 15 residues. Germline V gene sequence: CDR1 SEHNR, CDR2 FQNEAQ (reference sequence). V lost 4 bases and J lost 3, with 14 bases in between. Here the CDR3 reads CASSSRHAGTDTQYF. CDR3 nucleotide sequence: TGTGCCAGCAGCTCCCGGCACGCGGGGACAGATACGCAGTATTTT. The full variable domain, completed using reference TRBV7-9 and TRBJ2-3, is DTGVSQNPRHKITKRGQNVTFRCDPISEHNRLYWYRQTLGQGPEFLTYFQNEAQLEKSRLLSDRFSAERPKGSFSTLEIQRTEQGDSAMYLCASSSRHAGTDTQYFGPGTRLTVL.

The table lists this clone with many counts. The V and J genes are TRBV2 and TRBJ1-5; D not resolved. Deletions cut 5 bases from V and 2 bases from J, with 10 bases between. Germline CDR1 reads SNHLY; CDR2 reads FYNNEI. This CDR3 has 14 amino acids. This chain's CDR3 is CASSHGRGNQPQHF. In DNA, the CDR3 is TGTGCCAGCAGTCATGGGAGAGGCAATCAGCCCCAGCATTTT.

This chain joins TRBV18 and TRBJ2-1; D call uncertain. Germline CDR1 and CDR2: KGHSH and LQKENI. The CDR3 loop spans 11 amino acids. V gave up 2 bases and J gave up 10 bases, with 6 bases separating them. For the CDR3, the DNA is TGTGCCAGCTCACCAGCGACAGAGCAGTTCTTC. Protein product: CASSPATEQFF.

This chain's CDR3 is CASSLATWRQGYEQYF. CDR3 in DNA: TGCGCCAGCAGCTTGGCCACTTGGAGACAGGGCTACGAGCAGTACTTC. The chain combines TRBV5-1 with TRBJ2-7; 7 bases line up with TRBD1. V was clipped by 0 bases and J by 3 bases; unmatched bases: 9. Germline V gene sequence: CDR1 SGHRS, CDR2 YFSETQ. CDR3 size: 16 residues.

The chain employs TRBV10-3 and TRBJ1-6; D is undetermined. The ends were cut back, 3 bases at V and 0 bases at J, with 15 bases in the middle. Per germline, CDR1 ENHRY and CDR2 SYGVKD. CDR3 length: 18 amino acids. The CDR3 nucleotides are TGTGCCATCAGTGACCCCCGGACGGGGAGCTCCTATAATTCACCCCTCCACTTT. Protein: CAISDPRTGSSYNSPLHF.

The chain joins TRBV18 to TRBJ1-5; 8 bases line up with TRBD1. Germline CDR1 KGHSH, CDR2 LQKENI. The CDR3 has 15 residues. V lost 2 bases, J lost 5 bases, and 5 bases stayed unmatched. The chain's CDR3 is CASSPETGADQPQHF. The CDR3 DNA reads TGTGCCAGCTCACCAGAGACAGGGGCCGATCAGCCCCAGCATTTT.

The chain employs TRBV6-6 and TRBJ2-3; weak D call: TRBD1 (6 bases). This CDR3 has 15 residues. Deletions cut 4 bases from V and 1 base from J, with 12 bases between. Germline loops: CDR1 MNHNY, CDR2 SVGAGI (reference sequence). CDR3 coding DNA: TGTGCCAGCAGTTTCGTTACAGGGCGCACAGATACGCAGTATTTT. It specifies CASSFVTGRTDTQYF.

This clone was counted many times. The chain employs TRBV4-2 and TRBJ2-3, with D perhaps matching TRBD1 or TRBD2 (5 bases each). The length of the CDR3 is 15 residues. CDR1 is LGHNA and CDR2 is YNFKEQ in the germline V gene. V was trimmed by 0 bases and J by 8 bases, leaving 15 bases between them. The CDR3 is CASSQDQLVGGTQYF. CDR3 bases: TGTGCCAGCAGCCAAGATCAGTTGGTTGGGGGTACGCAGTATTTT.

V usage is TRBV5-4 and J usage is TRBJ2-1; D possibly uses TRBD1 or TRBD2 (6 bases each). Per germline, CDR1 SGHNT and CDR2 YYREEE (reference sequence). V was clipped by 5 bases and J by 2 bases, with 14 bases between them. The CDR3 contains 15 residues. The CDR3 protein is CASSSGGRTYNEQFF. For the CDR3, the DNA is TGTGCCAGCAGTTCCGGGGGCCGAACCTACAATGAGCAGTTCTTC. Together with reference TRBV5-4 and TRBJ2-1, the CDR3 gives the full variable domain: ETGVTQSPTHLIKTRGQQVTLRCSSQSGHNTVSWYQQALGQGPQFIFQYYREEENGRGNFPPRFSGLQFPNYSSELNVNALELDDSALYLCASSSGGRTYNEQFFGPGTRLTVL.

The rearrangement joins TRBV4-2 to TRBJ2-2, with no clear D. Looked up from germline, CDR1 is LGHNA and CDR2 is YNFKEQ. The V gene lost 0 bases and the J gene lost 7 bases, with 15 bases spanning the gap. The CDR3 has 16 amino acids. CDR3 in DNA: TGTGCCAGCAGCCAAGATTGGGGAATGGTGGGCGGGGAGCTGTTTTTT. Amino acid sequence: CASSQDWGMVGGELFF.